Presented here are 9 T cell receptor beta chains from one specimen sequenced in a study of shared clonotypes between healthy human individuals (dated by TCRdb to 2018 to 2020). Receptor amplification or capture employed the immunoSEQ multiplex PCR assay. What TCRdb holds here is the immuneACCESS table cut down to in-frame rearrangements. Part of the clones is not present; checked against another copy, under half of the missing clones reflect an unresolved V gene, and the others are unexplained. In all, the sample holds about 2.1 million clones, and more than 85% of those were seen once. The ten largest clones take up under 2% of the sample. CD8 naive samples were CD45RO-negative cells positively selected for CCR7, giving a CD45RA+CCR7+ population that excluded TemRA cells. Sequenced input: naive CD8+ T cells from PBMCs. What this sample's cell subset or site label stands for: CD45RA+CCR7+. These receptors originate from a man younger than 35 in good health. Some clones in this sample may be carry-over from other donors' samples.

This clone was found once. V is TRBV27 and J is TRBJ2-3; D ambiguous. V lost 8 bases to trimming and J lost 5 bases, with 11 bases between them. The V gene's germline CDR1 is MNHEY and CDR2 SMNVEV (reference sequence). CDR3 length: 12 residues. CDR3 sequence (DNA): TGTGCCAGCGGCGCCCTAGAAGATACGCAGTATTTT. This translates into CASGALEDTQYF.

The chain has TRBV27 and TRBJ2-7; D might be TRBD2 (6 bases). The germline gives CDR1 MNHEY, CDR2 SMNVEV (reference sequence). The V end was cut by 6 bases, the J end by 2 bases, with 17 bases between. The CDR3 is 15 residues long. CDR3 sequence reads: CASSPRLGGTYEQYF. CDR3 sequence (DNA): TGTGCCAGCAGCCCTCGGCTTGGGGGGACCTACGAGCAGTACTTC.

The chain carries TRBV7-9 and TRBJ2-2; 12 bases align to TRBD1. Germline loops: CDR1 SEHNR, CDR2 FQNEAQ (reference sequence). This CDR3 contains 18 residues. V was pared by 5 bases and J by 6 bases, with 13 bases of the junction left unmatched. The CDR3 nucleotides are TGTGCCAGCAGCCTCCCCAGCGGGGGACAGGGGGCTTCCGGGGAGCTGTTTTTT. This gives the protein CASSLPSGGQGASGELFF.

The chain has TRBV28 and TRBJ2-5; TRBD1 or TRBD2 may be the D gene (6 bases each). This CDR3 comprises 15 residues. Germline V gene sequence: CDR1 MDHEN, CDR2 SYDVKM. V was cut by 5 bases and J by 5 bases, with 18 bases left in between. CDR3 nucleotides: TGTGCCAGCAGTGTGAGTAGGGGGGCTCGGGAGACCCAGTACTTC. As protein: CASSVSRGARETQYF.

A note on this clone: Relative to the germline gene, one junction end is altered; a read error may explain this. This chain links TRBV15 with TRBJ2-7; TRBD1 matches at 11 bases. Germline CDR1 and CDR2: LNHNV and YYDKDF (reference sequence). The CDR3 is 16 residues long. This CDR3 is CATRRGGQGEPYEQYF. CDR3 sequence (DNA): TGTGCCACCCGCAGAGGGGGACAGGGGGAGCCCTACGAGCAGTACTTC.

The chain recombines TRBV7-6 with TRBJ2-5; 9 positions agree with TRBD2. The germline gives CDR1 SGHVS, CDR2 FNYEAQ. CDR3 length: 15 amino acids. Unmatched junction bases numbered 6, after V lost 4 bases and J lost 3 bases. CDR3 sequence reads: CASSSREGDKETQYF. The CDR3 DNA is TGTGCCAGCAGCTCGCGGGAGGGGGATAAAGAGACCCAGTACTTC.

A word on this clone: The same CDR3 can be traced to other DNA sequences in this sample. The gene calls are TRBV27 and TRBJ2-7, with D perhaps matching TRBD2 (6 bases). V was cut by 0 bases and J by 4 bases, with 7 bases left in between. This CDR3 comprises 13 residues. CDR1 is MNHEY and CDR2 is SMNVEV in the germline V gene (reference sequence). The CDR3 spells CASSLSAGYEQYF. The CDR3 bases are TGTGCCAGCAGTTTATCCGCGGGGTACGAGCAGTACTTC.

Notes on this clone: The junction and the germline gene differ at one end; a read error may be behind it. The chain couples TRBV4-1 to TRBJ2-5, with D perhaps matching TRBD1 (6 bases). This CDR3 contains 14 residues. Germline V gene lookup returns CDR1 MGHRA and CDR2 YSYEKL. CDR3 protein: CASSQTGQQETQYF. CDR3 in DNA: TGCGCCAGTAGCCAAACCGGACAGCAAGAGACCCAGTACTTC.

This chain links TRBV9 with TRBJ2-1, with TRBD2 matching over 7 bases. With V trimmed by 4 bases and J by 15 bases, 19 bases remained unmatched. This CDR3 has 15 amino acids. Germline CDR1 and CDR2: SGDLS and YYNGEE. CDR3 sequence: CASSTGGRDPPGGFF. The CDR3 DNA sequence: TGTGCCAGCAGCACGGGGGGACGGGATCCTCCCGGGGGGTTCTTC.